This T cell receptor (beta chain) emerged from a study of CD8 T cells in ankylosing spondylitis. Study-level results: Ankylosing spondylitis blood appeared to be characterized by a TCR beta motif of about 8 highly homologous variants.

MiXCR was run by TCRdb on the 5' RACE reads, yielding one entry per CDR3 protein. In the table there are around 490,000 distinct CDR3 sequences, under 5.5% of which are singletons. This clonotype has ten or more counts. Its target is unknown. V lost 1 base to trimming and J lost 17 bases; unmatched junction nucleotides: 11. This CDR3 is built from 13 residues. Germline CDR1 is DFQATT and CDR2 is SNEGSKA (reference sequence). This TCR was recovered from a male donor with ankylosing spondylitis. This sequence joins TRBV20-1 and TRBJ1-4; 9 nucleotides align to TRBD1. The sequencing sample was made of blood, either unsorted or a sorted T cell fraction (not recorded which). This CDR3 is CSARVRDRVSVFF. The DNA for the CDR3 is TGCAGTGCTAGAGTAAGGGACAGGGTTTCGGTATTTTTT.